A selection of T cell receptor beta chains follows, all from one sample in a study of T cells after yellow fever vaccination. In TCRdb, the 5' RACE reads were re-called with MiXCR into one record per CDR3 protein. The table records about 330,000 distinct CDR3 sequences, 6.5% to 8.5% of them present only once. The input for sequencing was PBMCs, taken roughly 46 days after the first yellow fever vaccination. These receptors all come from a man younger than 35 who received the YFV17D yellow fever vaccine. The CDR3 runs from the conserved cysteine through the conserved F or W. D genes are given only for firm matches. Clone size appears in some rows only: once, few, many, or a class for an expanded clone.

CDR3aa: CASSLAQGRPKDTQYF
CDR3nt: TGTGCCAGCAGCTTGGCGCAGGGACGACCTAAAGATACGCAGTATTTT
abundance: many
j_gene: TRBJ2-3
v_gene: TRBV5-6
d_gene: .

CDR3aa: CASSLAQGQDGYTF
CDR3nt: TGCGCCAGCAGCTTGGCCCAGGGACAGGATGGCTACACCTTC
abundance: many
j_gene: TRBJ1-2
v_gene: TRBV5-1
d_gene: TRBD1

CDR3aa: CATSDGTLFNTGELFF
CDR3nt: TGTGCCACCAGTGATGGGACACTCTTCAACACCGGGGAGCTGTTTTTT
abundance: few
j_gene: TRBJ2-2
v_gene: TRBV24-1
d_gene: .

CDR3aa: CASSPMVGGSEKLFF
CDR3nt: TGTGCCAGCTCACCAATGGTCGGGGGTAGTGAAAAACTGTTTTTT
abundance: few
j_gene: TRBJ1-4
v_gene: TRBV18
d_gene: .

CDR3aa: CASSLPTGGRTQYF
CDR3nt: TGTGCCAGCAGCTTACCTACAGGGGGGAGAACCCAGTACTTC
abundance: many
j_gene: TRBJ2-5
v_gene: TRBV11-2
d_gene: TRBD1

CDR3aa: CASGSRAYGGKPMGYTF
CDR3nt: TGTGCTAGTGGTTCCCGGGCCTACGGCGGAAAGCCTATGGGCTACACCTTC
abundance: .
j_gene: TRBJ1-2
v_gene: TRBV12-5
d_gene: .

CDR3aa: CASNRGTYGYTF
CDR3nt: TGTGCCAGCAACAGGGGGACTTATGGCTACACCTTC
abundance: .
j_gene: TRBJ1-2
v_gene: TRBV7-9
d_gene: TRBD1

CDR3aa: CASSLRQGPYNEQFF
CDR3nt: TGTGCCAGCAGTTTGCGACAGGGGCCCTACAATGAGCAGTTCTTC
abundance: many
j_gene: TRBJ2-1
v_gene: TRBV28
d_gene: TRBD1

CDR3aa: CASSPTPMNTEAFF
CDR3nt: TGCGCCAGCAGCCCCACCCCAATGAACACTGAAGCTTTCTTT
abundance: few
j_gene: TRBJ1-1
v_gene: TRBV4-1
d_gene: .

CDR3aa: CASSSGGATQHF
CDR3nt: TGTGCCAGCAGTTCAGGGGGCGCGACCCAGCATTTT
abundance: .
j_gene: TRBJ1-5
v_gene: TRBV12-3/TRBV12-4
d_gene: TRBD1

CDR3aa: CASSQDKAGAGYWKLFF
CDR3nt: TGTGCCAGCAGCCAAGATAAGGCGGGGGCAGGGTACTGGAAACTGTTTTTT
abundance: .
j_gene: TRBJ1-4
v_gene: TRBV4-2
d_gene: .

CDR3aa: CASSKKFRTAANYGYTF
CDR3nt: TGTGCCAGCAGCAAAAAGTTCAGGACGGCTGCTAACTATGGCTACACCTTC
abundance: few
j_gene: TRBJ1-2
v_gene: TRBV21-1
d_gene: .

CDR3aa: CASRPQQSGNTIYF
CDR3nt: TGTGCCAGCAGACCGCAGCAATCTGGAAACACCATATATTTT
abundance: many
j_gene: TRBJ1-3
v_gene: TRBV12-3/TRBV12-4
d_gene: .

CDR3aa: CSASVLAGVETQYF
CDR3nt: TGCAGTGCTAGTGTCCTAGCGGGGGTAGAGACCCAGTACTTC
abundance: few
j_gene: TRBJ2-5
v_gene: TRBV20-1
d_gene: TRBD2

CDR3aa: CASSENRGLGNTEAFF
CDR3nt: TGCGCCAGCAGCGAGAACAGGGGGTTAGGGAACACTGAAGCTTTCTTT
abundance: .
j_gene: TRBJ1-1
v_gene: TRBV5-1
d_gene: TRBD1

CDR3aa: CASSTGQRAYEQYF
CDR3nt: TGTGCCAGCAGCACGGGCCAACGAGCCTACGAGCAGTACTTC
abundance: few
j_gene: TRBJ2-7
v_gene: TRBV12-3/TRBV12-4
d_gene: .

CDR3aa: CASSSSLAAETQYF
CDR3nt: TGTGCCAGCAGCTCCAGTCTAGCGGCGGAGACCCAGTACTTC
abundance: few
j_gene: TRBJ2-5
v_gene: TRBV11-2
d_gene: TRBD2

CDR3aa: CASSVGGQADTQYF
CDR3nt: TGTGCCAGCAGTGTGGGGGGACAAGCAGATACGCAGTATTTT
abundance: few
j_gene: TRBJ2-3
v_gene: TRBV6-4
d_gene: .

CDR3aa: CASSSGQGRETQYF
CDR3nt: TGTGCCAGCAGTAGCGGACAGGGGAGAGAGACCCAGTACTTC
abundance: many
j_gene: TRBJ2-5
v_gene: TRBV28
d_gene: TRBD1

CDR3aa: CATSRDRVTFIYEQYF
CDR3nt: TGTGCCACCAGCAGAGATAGGGTTACCTTTATCTACGAGCAGTACTTC
abundance: many
j_gene: TRBJ2-7
v_gene: TRBV15
d_gene: .

CDR3aa: CATSVGYTDTQYF
CDR3nt: TGTGCCACCTCGGTGGGGTACACAGATACGCAGTATTTT
abundance: many
j_gene: TRBJ2-3
v_gene: TRBV7-3
d_gene: .

CDR3aa: CASSPGTGGLDYGYTF
CDR3nt: TGTGCCAGCAGCCCGGGGACAGGGGGTTTGGACTATGGCTACACCTTC
abundance: .
j_gene: TRBJ1-2
v_gene: TRBV5-4
d_gene: TRBD1

CDR3aa: CTCSPPRGSVVRNIQYF
CDR3nt: TGTACCTGCAGTCCCCCGCGAGGAAGTGTCGTTAGAAACATTCAGTACTTC
abundance: .
j_gene: TRBJ2-4
v_gene: TRBV12-3/TRBV12-4
d_gene: .

CDR3aa: CASSPGLGDTGELFF
CDR3nt: TGCGCCAGCAGCCCGGGACTAGGGGACACCGGGGAGCTGTTTTTT
abundance: few
j_gene: TRBJ2-2
v_gene: TRBV5-1
d_gene: TRBD2

CDR3aa: CASSHAGGGYNEQFF
CDR3nt: TGCGCCAGCAGCCATGCTGGGGGGGGGTACAATGAGCAGTTCTTC
abundance: few
j_gene: TRBJ2-1
v_gene: TRBV4-1
d_gene: TRBD2

CDR3aa: CASSGPPAYYGYTF
CDR3nt: TGTGCCAGCAGCGGGCCCCCTGCTTACTATGGCTACACCTTC
abundance: .
j_gene: TRBJ1-2
v_gene: TRBV5-4
d_gene: .

CDR3aa: CASSQGPGTQPQHF
CDR3nt: TGTGCCAGCAGTCAGGGCCCAGGGACCCAGCCCCAGCATTTT
abundance: few
j_gene: TRBJ1-5
v_gene: TRBV12-3/TRBV12-4
d_gene: .

CDR3aa: CASSLGGVKDTQYF
CDR3nt: TGTGCCAGCAGTTTGGGTGGAGTCAAGGATACGCAGTATTTT
abundance: few
j_gene: TRBJ2-3
v_gene: TRBV6-5
d_gene: .

CDR3aa: CASRGQGRGRNEKLFF
CDR3nt: TGTGCCAGCAGGGGACAGGGTAGAGGTCGGAATGAAAAACTGTTTTTT
abundance: few
j_gene: TRBJ1-4
v_gene: TRBV2
d_gene: TRBD1

CDR3aa: CSARDTGSNQPQHF
CDR3nt: TGCAGTGCTAGAGATACAGGGAGCAATCAGCCCCAGCATTTT
abundance: few
j_gene: TRBJ1-5
v_gene: TRBV20-1
d_gene: .

CDR3aa: CASSLGQGANEQYF
CDR3nt: TGCGCCAGCAGCCTTGGACAGGGGGCAAACGAGCAGTACTTC
abundance: many
j_gene: TRBJ2-7
v_gene: TRBV5-1
d_gene: TRBD1

CDR3aa: CASKGQGPYNEQFF
CDR3nt: TGTGCCAGCAAGGGACAGGGCCCTTACAATGAGCAGTTCTTC
abundance: .
j_gene: TRBJ2-1
v_gene: TRBV28
d_gene: TRBD1

CDR3aa: CASSTRRTRGTGELFF
CDR3nt: TGTGCCAGCAGCACCCGCCGAACTAGGGGGACCGGGGAGCTGTTTTTT
abundance: few
j_gene: TRBJ2-2
v_gene: TRBV7-9
d_gene: .

CDR3aa: CASSLGQGAPNEQFF
CDR3nt: TGTGCCAGCAGCCTGGGGCAGGGGGCTCCCAATGAGCAGTTCTTC
abundance: .
j_gene: TRBJ2-1
v_gene: TRBV7-9
d_gene: TRBD1

CDR3aa: CASSSSGGITGELFF
CDR3nt: TGTGCCAGCAGCTCCTCAGGGGGCATCACCGGGGAGCTGTTTTTT
abundance: .
j_gene: TRBJ2-2
v_gene: TRBV11-2
d_gene: TRBD1

CDR3aa: CAISESSGPTEAFF
CDR3nt: TGTGCCATCAGTGAGTCGTCAGGACCCACTGAAGCTTTCTTT
abundance: few
j_gene: TRBJ1-1
v_gene: TRBV10-3
d_gene: .

CDR3aa: CASSSPWTGEKLFF
CDR3nt: TGTGCCAGCAGTTCACCTTGGACGGGGGAAAAACTGTTTTTT
abundance: few
j_gene: TRBJ1-4
v_gene: TRBV7-9
d_gene: .

CDR3aa: CSARVRAGNLPYEQYF
CDR3nt: TGCAGTGCTAGAGTGCGGGCAGGGAATTTGCCCTACGAGCAGTACTTC
abundance: few
j_gene: TRBJ2-7
v_gene: TRBV20-1
d_gene: .

CDR3aa: CASTPGTAEGTIYF
CDR3nt: TGCGCCAGCACGCCTGGGACAGCCGAGGGCACCATATATTTT
abundance: .
j_gene: TRBJ1-3
v_gene: TRBV5-1
d_gene: TRBD1

CDR3aa: CASSLFTASSTDTQYF
CDR3nt: TGCGCCAGCAGCTTGTTTACGGCATCTAGCACAGATACGCAGTATTTT
abundance: many
j_gene: TRBJ2-3
v_gene: TRBV5-1
d_gene: .

CDR3aa: CASSLASGTNSPLHF
CDR3nt: TGTGCCAGCAGCTTAGCATCGGGGACCAATTCACCCCTCCACTTT
abundance: few
j_gene: TRBJ1-6
v_gene: TRBV7-2
d_gene: .

CDR3aa: CASSAGTLGDEQFF
CDR3nt: TGCGCCAGCAGCGCCGGGACACTTGGCGATGAGCAGTTCTTC
abundance: .
j_gene: TRBJ2-1
v_gene: TRBV5-1
d_gene: .

CDR3aa: CASSGTGSKNIQYF
CDR3nt: TGTGCCAGCTCAGGTACAGGGTCCAAAAACATTCAGTACTTC
abundance: .
j_gene: TRBJ2-4
v_gene: TRBV18
d_gene: .